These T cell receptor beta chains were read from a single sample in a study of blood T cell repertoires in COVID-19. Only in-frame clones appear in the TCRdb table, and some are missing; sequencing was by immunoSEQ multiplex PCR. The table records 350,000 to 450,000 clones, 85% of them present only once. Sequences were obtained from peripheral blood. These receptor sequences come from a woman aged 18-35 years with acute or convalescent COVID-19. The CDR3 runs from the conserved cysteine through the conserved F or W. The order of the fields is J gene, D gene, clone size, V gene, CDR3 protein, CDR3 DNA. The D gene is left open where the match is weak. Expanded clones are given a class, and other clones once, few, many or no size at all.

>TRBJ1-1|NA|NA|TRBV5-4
CASSLEGARNTEAFF
TGTGCCAGCAGCTTGGAAGGGGCCAGGAACACTGAAGCTTTCTTT
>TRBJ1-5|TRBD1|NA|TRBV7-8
CASSWDRSNQPQHF
TGTGCCAGCAGCTGGGACAGGAGCAATCAGCCCCAGCATTTT
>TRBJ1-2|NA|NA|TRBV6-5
CASSPLRVPNYGYTF
TGTGCCAGCAGTCCCCTTCGAGTCCCTAACTATGGCTACACCTTC
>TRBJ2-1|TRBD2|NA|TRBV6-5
CASTAGGPYNEQFF
TGTGCCAGCACAGCGGGGGGACCCTACAATGAGCAGTTCTTC
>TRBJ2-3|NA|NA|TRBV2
CASRYTDTQYF
TGTGCCAGCAGATACACAGATACGCAGTATTTT
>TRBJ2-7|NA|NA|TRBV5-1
CASSDDTYSYEQYF
TGCGCCAGCAGCGACGACACTTACTCCTACGAGCAGTACTTC
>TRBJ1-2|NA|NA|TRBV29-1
CSVERGFGYTF
TGCAGCGTTGAAAGGGGGTTCGGCTACACCTTC
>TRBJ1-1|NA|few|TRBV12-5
CASGSGKTEAFF
TGTGCTAGTGGTTCGGGGAAGACTGAAGCTTTCTTT
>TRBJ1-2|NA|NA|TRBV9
CASSVSGFGDYGYTF
TGTGCCAGCAGCGTATCAGGGTTTGGGGACTATGGCTACACCTTC
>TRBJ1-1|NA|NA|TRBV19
CASSRTANTEAFF
TGTGCCAGTAGTAGGACAGCAAACACTGAAGCTTTCTTT
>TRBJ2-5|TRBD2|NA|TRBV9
CASSVQTSGQETQYF
TGTGCCAGCAGCGTACAGACTAGCGGGCAAGAGACCCAGTACTTC
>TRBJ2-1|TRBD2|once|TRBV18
CASSPPSGRSYNEQFF
TGTGCCAGCTCACCACCTAGCGGGAGATCATACAATGAGCAGTTCTTC
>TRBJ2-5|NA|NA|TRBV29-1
CSVEVQGRETQYF
TGCAGCGTTGAAGTACAGGGACGAGAGACCCAGTACTTC
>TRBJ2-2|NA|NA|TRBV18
CASSPLRGETGELFF
TGTGCCAGCTCACCACTCAGGGGTGAAACCGGGGAGCTGTTTTTT
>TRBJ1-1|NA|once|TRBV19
CASSNHGGVNTEAFF
TGTGCCAGTAGTAATCACGGGGGGGTGAACACTGAAGCTTTCTTT
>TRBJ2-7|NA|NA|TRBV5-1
CASSLITGPAYEQYF
TGCGCCAGCAGCTTAATTACAGGGCCGGCCTACGAGCAGTACTTC
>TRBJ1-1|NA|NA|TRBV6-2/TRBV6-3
CASSYSPRVTSTEAFF
TGTGCCAGCAGTTACTCGCCCAGGGTGACAAGCACTGAAGCTTTCTTT
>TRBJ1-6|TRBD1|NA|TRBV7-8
CASSSVPGQGTGAPLHF
TGTGCCAGCAGCTCAGTACCGGGACAGGGGACCGGGGCACCCCTCCACTTT
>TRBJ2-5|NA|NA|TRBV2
CASSEYSQETQYF
TGTGCCAGCAGTGAATACTCTCAAGAGACCCAGTACTTC
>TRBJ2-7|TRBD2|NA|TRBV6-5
CASRRDSSGIYEQYF
TGTGCCAGCCGGCGGGACTCCAGCGGGATATACGAGCAGTACTTC
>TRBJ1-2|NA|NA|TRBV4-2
CASSQDSGKLYGYTF
TGTGCCAGCAGCCAAGATAGCGGGAAGCTCTATGGCTACACCTTC
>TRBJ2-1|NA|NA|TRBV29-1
CSVGALNEQFF
TGCAGCGTTGGGGCCCTCAATGAGCAGTTCTTC
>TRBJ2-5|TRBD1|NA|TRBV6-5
CASRPDRGWETQYF
TGTGCCAGCAGGCCTGACAGGGGCTGGGAGACCCAGTACTTC
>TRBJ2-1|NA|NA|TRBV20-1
CSARGAFEQFF
TGCAGTGCTAGAGGGGCGTTTGAGCAGTTCTTC
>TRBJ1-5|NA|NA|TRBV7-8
CASSLLESGVNSNQPQHF
TGTGCCAGCAGCTTGTTGGAGTCCGGTGTCAATAGCAATCAGCCCCAGCATTTT
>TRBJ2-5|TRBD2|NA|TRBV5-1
CASSLAASGPQETQYF
TGCGCCAGCAGCTTGGCGGCTAGCGGCCCCCAAGAGACCCAGTACTTC
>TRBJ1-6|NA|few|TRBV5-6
CASSLVPGVHSPLHF
TGTGCCAGCAGCTTGGTTCCAGGGGTACATTCACCCCTCCACTTT
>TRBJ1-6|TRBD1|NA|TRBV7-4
CASSFGTVTLIGFQKPLHF
TGTGCCAGCAGCTTCGGGACAGTAACCTTGATAGGCTTCCAGAAACCCCTCCACTTT
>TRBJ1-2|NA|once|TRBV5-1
CASSLAVQGFGYTF
TGCGCCAGCAGCTTGGCCGTGCAGGGGTTTGGCTACACCTTC
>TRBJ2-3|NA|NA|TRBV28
CASSTTHRVGTDTQYF
TGTGCCAGCAGTACCACCCACAGGGTTGGAACAGATACGCAGTATTTT
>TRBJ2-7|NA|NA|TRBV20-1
CSAQLGSEQYF
TGCAGTGCTCAACTAGGATCCGAGCAGTACTTC
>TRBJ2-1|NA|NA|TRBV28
CASDDIYNEQFF
TGTGCCAGCGATGACATTTACAATGAGCAGTTCTTC
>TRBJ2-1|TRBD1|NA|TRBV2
CASRDRVIQNEQFF
TGTGCCAGCAGGGACAGGGTTATCCAGAATGAGCAGTTCTTC
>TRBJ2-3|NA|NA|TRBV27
CASGILAGADTQYF
TGTGCCAGCGGTATTCTTGCGGGCGCAGATACGCAGTATTTT
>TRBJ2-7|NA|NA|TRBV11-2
CASSSTYEQYF
TGTGCCAGCAGCTCCACCTACGAGCAGTACTTC
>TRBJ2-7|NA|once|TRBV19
CASRPRGGNEQYF
TGTGCCAGTAGGCCCAGAGGCGGGAACGAGCAGTACTTC
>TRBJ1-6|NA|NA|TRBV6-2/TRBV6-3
CASSFGGRGYNSPLHF
TGTGCCAGCAGTTTTGGGGGGAGAGGTTATAATTCACCCCTCCACTTT
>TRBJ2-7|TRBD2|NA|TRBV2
CASVAGFTYEQYF
TGTGCCAGCGTAGCGGGTTTCACCTACGAGCAGTACTTC
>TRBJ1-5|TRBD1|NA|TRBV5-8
CASSSGTGSNQPQHF
TGTGCCAGCAGCTCCGGGACAGGTAGCAATCAGCCCCAGCATTTT
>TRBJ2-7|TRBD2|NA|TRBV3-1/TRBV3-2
CASSRGTTYEQYF
TGTGCCAGCAGCCGAGGGACTACCTACGAGCAGTACTTC
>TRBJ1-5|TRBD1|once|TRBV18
CASSASGTGITYYNQPQHF
TGTGCCAGCTCAGCCTCCGGGACAGGCATTACATACTACAATCAGCCCCAGCATTTT
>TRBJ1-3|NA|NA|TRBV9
CASSSPPGNTIYF
TGTGCCAGCAGCTCTCCCCCGGGAAACACCATATATTTT
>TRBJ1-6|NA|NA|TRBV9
CASSVDDTENNSPLHF
TGTGCCAGCAGCGTAGATGACACAGAAAATAATTCACCCCTCCACTTT
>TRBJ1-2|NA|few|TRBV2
CASSLRMGRLDFF
TGTGCCAGCAGCCTCCGAATGGGCCGCTTGGACTTTTTC
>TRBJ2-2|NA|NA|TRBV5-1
CASSSGTGELFF
TGCGCCAGCAGTTCGGGAACCGGGGAGCTGTTTTTT
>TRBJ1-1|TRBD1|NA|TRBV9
CASSVAGTGYTEAFF
TGTGCCAGCAGCGTCGCCGGGACAGGGTACACTGAAGCTTTCTTT
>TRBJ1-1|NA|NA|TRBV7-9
CASSSAQGWSEAFF
TGTGCCAGCAGCTCGGCCCAGGGCTGGTCTGAAGCTTTCTTT
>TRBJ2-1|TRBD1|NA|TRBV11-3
CASSSGTEDGEQFF
TGTGCCAGCAGCTCGGGGACAGAAGACGGTGAGCAGTTCTTC
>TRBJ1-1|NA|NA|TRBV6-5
CASSFAGQFNTEAFF
TGTGCCAGCAGTTTCGCCGGACAGTTTAACACTGAAGCTTTCTTT
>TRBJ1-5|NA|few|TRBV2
CASSEVGVNSGQPQHF
TGTGCCAGCAGTGAAGTTGGGGTAAATAGCGGTCAGCCCCAGCATTTT
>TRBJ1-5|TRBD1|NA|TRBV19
CASSMWTGAEEPQHF
TGTGCCAGTAGTATGTGGACAGGGGCGGAGGAGCCCCAGCATTTT
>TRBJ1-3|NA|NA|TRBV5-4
CASSLVGGTGNTIYF
TGTGCCAGCAGCCTTGTCGGAGGGACTGGAAACACCATATATTTT
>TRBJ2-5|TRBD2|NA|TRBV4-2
CASSQEPAGGQETQYF
TGTGCCAGCAGCCAAGAACCAGCGGGAGGCCAAGAGACCCAGTACTTC
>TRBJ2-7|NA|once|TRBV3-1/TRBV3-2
CASSQDREGGKQYF
TGTGCCAGCAGCCAAGATCGGGAAGGGGGAAAGCAGTACTTC
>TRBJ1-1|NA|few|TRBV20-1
CSASQTGNTEAFF
TGCAGTGCTAGTCAGACAGGGAACACTGAAGCTTTCTTT
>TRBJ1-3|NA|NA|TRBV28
CASSTGSLGSGNTIYF
TGTGCCAGCAGTACAGGGTCTTTGGGCAGTGGAAACACCATATATTTT